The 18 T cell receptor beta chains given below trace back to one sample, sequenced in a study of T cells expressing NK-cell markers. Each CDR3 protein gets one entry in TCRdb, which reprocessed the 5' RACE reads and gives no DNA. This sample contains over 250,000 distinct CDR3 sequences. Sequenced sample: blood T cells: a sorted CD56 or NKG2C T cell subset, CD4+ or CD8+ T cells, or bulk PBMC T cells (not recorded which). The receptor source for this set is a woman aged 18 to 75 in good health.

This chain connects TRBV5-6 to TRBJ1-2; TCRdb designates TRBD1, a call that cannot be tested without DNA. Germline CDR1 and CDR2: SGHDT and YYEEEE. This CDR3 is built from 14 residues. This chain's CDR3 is CASSYDRFYYGYTF.

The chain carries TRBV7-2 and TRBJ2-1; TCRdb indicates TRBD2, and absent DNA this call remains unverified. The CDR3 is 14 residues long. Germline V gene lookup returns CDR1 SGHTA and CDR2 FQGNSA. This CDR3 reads CASSLQAGLDEQFF.

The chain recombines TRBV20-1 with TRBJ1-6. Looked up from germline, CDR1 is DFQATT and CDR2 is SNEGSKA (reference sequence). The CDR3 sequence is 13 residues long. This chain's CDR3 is CSARDRRNSPLHF.

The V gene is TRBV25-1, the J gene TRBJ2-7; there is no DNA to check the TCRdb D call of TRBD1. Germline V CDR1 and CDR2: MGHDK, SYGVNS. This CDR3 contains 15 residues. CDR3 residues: CASSLGTGGLSEQYF.

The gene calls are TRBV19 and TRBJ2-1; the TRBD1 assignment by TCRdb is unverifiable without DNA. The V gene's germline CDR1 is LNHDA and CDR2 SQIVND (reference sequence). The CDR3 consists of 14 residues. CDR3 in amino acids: CASSTRGDLNEQFF.

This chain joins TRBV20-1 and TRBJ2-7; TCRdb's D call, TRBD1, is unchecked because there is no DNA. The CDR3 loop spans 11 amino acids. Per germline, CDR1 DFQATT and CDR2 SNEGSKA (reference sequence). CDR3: CSASRVYEQYF.

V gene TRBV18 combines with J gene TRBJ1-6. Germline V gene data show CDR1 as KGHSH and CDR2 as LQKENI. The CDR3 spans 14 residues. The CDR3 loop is CASSLRDSDRALHF.

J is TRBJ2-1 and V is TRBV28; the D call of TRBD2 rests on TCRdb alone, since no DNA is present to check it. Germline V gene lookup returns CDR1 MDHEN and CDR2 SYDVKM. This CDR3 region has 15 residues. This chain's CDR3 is CASSLPGVSYNEQFF.

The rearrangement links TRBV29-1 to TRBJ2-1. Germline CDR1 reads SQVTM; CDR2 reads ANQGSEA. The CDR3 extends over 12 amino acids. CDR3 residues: CSGGGSIYEQFF.

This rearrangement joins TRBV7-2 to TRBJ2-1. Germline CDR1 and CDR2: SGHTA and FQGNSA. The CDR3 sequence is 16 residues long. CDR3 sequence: CASSTIEDGSYNEQFF.

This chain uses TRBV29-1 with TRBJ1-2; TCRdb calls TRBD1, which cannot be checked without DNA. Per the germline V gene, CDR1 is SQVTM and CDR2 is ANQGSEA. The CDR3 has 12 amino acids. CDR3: CSVGTANYGYTF.

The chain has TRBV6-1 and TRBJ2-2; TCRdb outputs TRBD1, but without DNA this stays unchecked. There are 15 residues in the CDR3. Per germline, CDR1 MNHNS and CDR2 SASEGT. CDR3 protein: CASTLRQGATGELFF.

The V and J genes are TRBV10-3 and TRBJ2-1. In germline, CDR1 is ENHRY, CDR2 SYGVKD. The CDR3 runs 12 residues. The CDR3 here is CAISGDWNEQFF.

This chain's CDR3 is CASIHNYGYTF. V gene TRBV12-3 or TRBV12-4 combines with J gene TRBJ1-2. CDR3 length: 11 residues.

CDR3 in amino acids: CASSPEVFYEQYF. The V and J genes are TRBV6-6 and TRBJ2-7. The germline CDR1 and CDR2 sequences are MNHNY and SVGAGI (reference sequence). This CDR3 is 13 amino acids long.

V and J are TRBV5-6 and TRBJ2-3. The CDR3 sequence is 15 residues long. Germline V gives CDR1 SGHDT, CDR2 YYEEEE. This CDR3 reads CASSFGLAATDTQYF.

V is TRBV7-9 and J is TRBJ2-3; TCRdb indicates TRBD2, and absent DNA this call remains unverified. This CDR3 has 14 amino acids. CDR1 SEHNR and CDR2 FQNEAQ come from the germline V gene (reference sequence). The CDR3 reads CASSLQREGDTQYF.

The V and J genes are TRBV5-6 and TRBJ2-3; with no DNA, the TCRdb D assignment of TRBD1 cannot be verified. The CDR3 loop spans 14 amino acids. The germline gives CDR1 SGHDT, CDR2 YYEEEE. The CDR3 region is CASSFRQGRDTQYF. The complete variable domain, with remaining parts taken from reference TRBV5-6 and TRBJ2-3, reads DAGVTQSPTHLIKTRGQQVTLRCSPKSGHDTVSWYQQALGQGPQFIFQYYEEEERQRGNFPDRFSGHQFPNYSSELNVNALLLGDSALYLCASSFRQGRDTQYFGPGTRLTVL.